This TCR beta chain was sequenced for a study of OX40 agonist ivuxolimab in advanced cancers. Whole-study context: Patients were dosed intravenously with ivuxolimab at 0.01 to 10 mg/kg every 2 weeks. Three patients responded partially, comprising one with hepatocellular carcinoma and two with cutaneous melanoma. Study conclusions and caveats: In the expanded peripheral T cells, antigen specificity was never determined.

As for this clone: Its matching antigen is unknown.

The CDR3 spans 15 residues. Germline CDR1 MGHRA, CDR2 YSYEKL. Trimming took 0 bases from V and 4 from J, leaving 12 bases between them. Clones were sequenced by immunoSEQ multiplex PCR, and TCRdb holds only the in-frame ones, with some missing. The sample contains approximately 100,000 clones, approximately 85% of which appear only once. The chain has TRBV4-1 and TRBJ1-1; no firm D call. The TCR was taken from an adult with an advanced solid tumor such as melanoma, head and neck, liver or kidney cancer. The sample in question was CD4+ or CD8+ T cells sorted from blood, obtained in a trial of the OX40 agonist ivuxolimab. The CDR3 loop is CASSQEGAEGTEAFF. CDR3 in DNA: TGCGCCAGCAGCCAAGAAGGTGCGGAGGGCACTGAAGCTTTCTTT.